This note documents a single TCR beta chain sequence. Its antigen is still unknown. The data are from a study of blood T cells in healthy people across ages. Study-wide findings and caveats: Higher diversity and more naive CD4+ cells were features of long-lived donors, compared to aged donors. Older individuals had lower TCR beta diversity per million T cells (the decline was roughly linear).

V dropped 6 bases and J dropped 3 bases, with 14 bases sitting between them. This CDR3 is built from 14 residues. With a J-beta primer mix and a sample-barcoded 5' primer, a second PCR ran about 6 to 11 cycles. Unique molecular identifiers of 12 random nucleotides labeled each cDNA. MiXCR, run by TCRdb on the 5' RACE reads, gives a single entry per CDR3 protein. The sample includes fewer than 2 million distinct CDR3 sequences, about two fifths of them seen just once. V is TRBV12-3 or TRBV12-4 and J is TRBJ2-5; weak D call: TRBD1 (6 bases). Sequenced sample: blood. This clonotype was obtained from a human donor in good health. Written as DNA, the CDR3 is TGTGCCAGCAGCCAGGGTAGGGGGAAAGAGACCCAGTACTTC. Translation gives CASSQGRGKETQYF.